Below are 32 T cell receptor beta chains sequenced from a single sample in a study of blood T cell repertoires in COVID-19. The table came from immunoSEQ multiplex PCR; TCRdb's copy has only in-frame clones and leaves some out. The sample has about 40,000 clones, roughly nine tenths seen once; the top ten hold around 20%. Sequenced input: peripheral blood. The receptors were sampled from a man between 60 and 75 years old with acute or convalescent COVID-19.

The chain recombines TRBV27 with TRBJ2-2; tentatively, D is TRBD2 (7 bases). Trimming took 3 bases from V and 1 from J, leaving 9 bases between them. Germline V gene data show CDR1 as MNHEY and CDR2 as SMNVEV (reference sequence). The CDR3 is made up of 15 amino acids. CDR3 residues: CASSLRGGNTGELFF. CDR3 DNA: TGTGCCAGCAGTTTGAGGGGGGGGAACACCGGGGAGCTGTTTTTT.

CDR3 protein: CASTGLAENTGELFF. The CDR3 nucleotides read TGTGCCAGCACCGGACTAGCGGAAAACACCGGGGAGCTGTTTTTT. This chain uses TRBV6-6 with TRBJ2-2, with 10 nucleotides matching TRBD2. In germline, CDR1 is MNHNY, CDR2 SVGAGI (reference sequence). CDR3 length equals 15 residues. With 7 bases clipped from V and 2 bases from J, the junction kept 4 bases outside the gene matches.

The rearrangement joins TRBV28 to TRBJ2-7; 8 nucleotides agree with TRBD2. The CDR3 runs 16 residues. Germline V gene lookup returns CDR1 MDHEN and CDR2 SYDVKM. V was clipped by 7 bases and J by 5 bases; unmatched bases: 16. CDR3 sequence: CASTPIPPGLENEQYV. The CDR3 coding sequence is TGTGCCAGCACTCCAATCCCTCCGGGACTAGAGAACGAGCAGTACGTC.

The V call is TRBV18, the J call TRBJ1-2; D gene ambiguous. CDR1 and CDR2 from the germline V gene are KGHSH and LQKENI. The CDR3 covers 13 residues. V lost 2 bases to trimming and J lost 3 bases, with 7 bases between them. In DNA form, the CDR3 reads TGTGCCAGCTCACCAGGGCGCTACTATGGCTACACCTTC. Residues: CASSPGRYYGYTF.

The CDR3 spells CGTRLGAEDTEAFF. DNA for the CDR3: TGTGGCACACGATTGGGGGCAGAGGACACTGAAGCTTTCTTT. The V and J genes are TRBV19 and TRBJ1-1, with D perhaps TRBD1 (6 bases). The CDR3 contains 14 residues. Germline V gene sequence: CDR1 LNHDA, CDR2 SQIVND (reference sequence).

V usage is TRBV5-1 and J usage is TRBJ2-1, with TRBD1 matching over 10 bases. CDR1 is SGHRS and CDR2 is YFSETQ in the germline V gene. The CDR3 contains 17 residues. V trimming: 0 bases; J trimming: 7 bases; junction bases outside the gene matches: 10. Here the CDR3 DNA reads TGCGCCAGCAGCTTGGCTAAATACGGGACAGGGGATAATGAGCAGTTCTTC. Protein: CASSLAKYGTGDNEQFF.

The rearrangement links TRBV5-1 to TRBJ2-5; 9 nucleotides agree with TRBD1. The germline V gene encodes CDR1 SGHRS and CDR2 YFSETQ. Trimming removed 4 bases from V and 6 bases from J; junction bases left unmatched: 10. CDR3 length equals 15 residues. The CDR3 reads CASSAEQGAVKTQYF. In DNA, the CDR3 is TGCGCCAGCAGCGCAGAACAGGGGGCCGTGAAGACCCAGTACTTC.

This clone was counted between two and nine times. The V gene is TRBV10-1, the J gene TRBJ2-3; 9 nucleotides align to TRBD2. J was trimmed by 2 bases and V by 3 bases; bases with no gene match: 6. The CDR3 has 16 amino acids. CDR1 and CDR2 from the germline V gene are WNHNN and SYGVQD (reference sequence). DNA for the CDR3: TGCGCCAGCAGTGAAGGAGCGGGAGGCTACACAGATACGCAGTATTTT. Protein: CASSEGAGGYTDTQYF.

This chain links TRBV6-2 or TRBV6-3 with TRBJ2-3; D might be TRBD1 (6 bases). CDR1 MNHEY and CDR2 SVGEGT come from the germline V gene. There are 16 residues in the CDR3. Between the trimmed V and J ends, which lost 5 bases and 3 bases, there was a span of 18 bases. CDR3 protein: CASSNIRAGQTDTQYF. The CDR3 region has the DNA TGTGCCAGCAGTAACATTAGAGCAGGACAGACAGATACGCAGTATTTT.

The sample holds one count of this clone. V and J are TRBV10-3 and TRBJ1-2; D may be TRBD1 (6 bases). Germline V gene lookup returns CDR1 ENHRY and CDR2 SYGVKD. The CDR3 contains 13 residues. V was clipped by 6 bases and J by 3 bases, with 11 bases between them. CDR3 coding DNA: TGTGCCATCAGAGCACAGGGAGACTATGGCTACACCTTC. This codes for CAIRAQGDYGYTF.

This clone showed up just a few times. The chain recombines TRBV6-2 or TRBV6-3 with TRBJ1-2; D gene ambiguous. Trimming removed 2 bases from V and 6 bases from J, with 7 bases in between. Looked up from germline, CDR1 is MNHEY and CDR2 is SVGEGT. The CDR3 length is 12 residues. The CDR3 region has the DNA TGTGCCAGCAGTTACGCCGGGAATGGCTACACCTTC. This encodes CASSYAGNGYTF.

The rearrangement uses TRBV30 and TRBJ2-2; 8 nucleotides line up with TRBD1. V was clipped by 3 bases and J by 0 bases; unmatched bases: 3. This CDR3 has 15 residues. Germline CDR1 is GTSNPN and CDR2 is SVGIG (reference sequence). CDR3 sequence reads: CAWRGQATNTGELFF. Written as DNA, the CDR3 is TGTGCCTGGAGGGGACAGGCGACGAACACCGGGGAGCTGTTTTTT.

The chain carries TRBV5-5 and TRBJ2-7; 9 nucleotides align to TRBD2. This CDR3 is built from 15 residues. Germline loops: CDR1 SGHKS, CDR2 YYEKEE (reference sequence). Trimming took 1 base from V and 0 from J; bases not matched to a gene: 2. The CDR3 DNA reads as TGTGCCAGCAGCTTGATAGCGGGAGCCTCCTACGAGCAGTACTTC. Its protein product is CASSLIAGASYEQYF.

This clone turned up a few times. This chain uses TRBV11-3 with TRBJ2-1; D perhaps matches TRBD2 (5 bases). The germline V gene has CDR1 SGHNT and CDR2 YENEEA. The length of the CDR3 is 12 residues. Trimming took 5 bases from V and 6 from J, leaving 8 bases between them. CDR3 coding DNA: TGTGCCAGCAGCCCTAGCCTCAATGAGCAGTTCTTC. This translates into CASSPSLNEQFF.

The V call is TRBV5-4, the J call TRBJ2-3, with 11 bases identical to TRBD2. Per the germline V gene, CDR1 is SGHNT and CDR2 is YYREEE (reference sequence). With V trimmed by 3 bases and J by 1 base, 4 bases remained unmatched. The CDR3 consists of 16 residues. CDR3 loop: CASSSQLAGGTDTQYF. In DNA form, the CDR3 reads TGTGCCAGCAGCTCCCAACTAGCGGGGGGCACAGATACGCAGTATTTT.

This clone was observed a single time. The chain couples TRBV6-6 to TRBJ1-4, with TRBD1 as a possible D gene (6 bases). Trimming stripped 7 bases from V and 8 bases from J, with 17 bases between. Germline V lookup: CDR1 MNHNY, CDR2 SVGAGI (reference sequence). This CDR3 comprises 14 residues. CDR3 region: CASTYRQAGEKLFF. CDR3 DNA: TGTGCCAGCACCTATAGACAGGCCGGGGAAAAACTGTTTTTT.

This clone was detected once. The gene calls are TRBV21-1 and TRBJ1-1; the listed D gene, TRBD1, was not tested against the DNA. TRBV21-1 is tagged as a pseudogene. The CDR3 is 17 residues long. The CDR3 reads CASSKGQDRVVNTEAFF. CDR3 DNA sequence: TGTGCCAGCAGCAAAGGACAGGACAGGGTGGTGAACACTGAAGCTTTCTTT.

This rearrangement joins TRBV5-5 to TRBJ2-1; D is perhaps TRBD1 (5 bases). Germline CDR1 SGHKS, CDR2 YYEKEE (reference sequence). The V end lost 1 base, the J end lost 0 bases, and 11 bases lay between the germline ends. The CDR3 is 16 amino acids. CDR3 DNA sequence: TGTGCCAGCAGCTTGTCTGGGGCGGTCTCCTACAATGAGCAGTTCTTC. It encodes CASSLSGAVSYNEQFF.

The chain joins TRBV10-3 to TRBJ2-3, with D possibly matching TRBD2 (5 bases). This CDR3 comprises 13 residues. CDR1 is ENHRY and CDR2 is SYGVKD in the germline V gene. With 8 bases removed from V and 4 bases from J, the gap between germline ends came to 13 bases. CDR3 coding DNA: TGTGCCATCGGAGAGCGGCTAGCAGATACGCAGTATTTT. This gives the protein CAIGERLADTQYF.

The chain couples TRBV20-1 to TRBJ2-1; 14 nucleotides align to TRBD2. Trimming removed 3 bases from V and 5 bases from J; junction bases left unmatched: 9. The CDR3 contains 17 residues. Germline assignment: CDR1 DFQATT and CDR2 SNEGSKA (reference sequence). CDR3 region: CSASHGTSGSGDNEQFF. DNA of the CDR3: TGCAGTGCTAGTCACGGGACTAGCGGGAGCGGGGACAATGAGCAGTTCTTC.

This clone was seen a few times. This sequence joins TRBV10-1 and TRBJ1-1; no reliable D call. The CDR3 has 13 residues. V was clipped by 8 bases and J by 3 bases, with 13 bases between them. The germline gives CDR1 WNHNN, CDR2 SYGVQD (reference sequence). Here the CDR3 reads CASSPWLDTEAFF. The CDR3 DNA is TGCGCCAGCTCGCCCTGGCTTGACACTGAAGCTTTCTTT.

The chain links TRBV20-1 to TRBJ2-7; D might be TRBD1 (5 bases). Per germline, CDR1 DFQATT and CDR2 SNEGSKA (reference sequence). The CDR3 spans 11 residues. The V gene lost 5 bases and the J gene lost 6 bases, with 11 bases spanning the gap. For the CDR3, the DNA is TGCAGTGCTCGTAAAAGGGGCGAGCAGTACTTC. It encodes CSARKRGEQYF.

This CDR3 reads CSVVAGGVDTQYF. The CDR3 DNA reads as TGCAGCGTCGTAGCGGGAGGGGTAGATACGCAGTATTTT. The V call is TRBV29-1, the J call TRBJ2-3; 11 bases align to TRBD2. The V segment lost 6 bases and the J segment 5 bases; nucleotides outside the gene matches: 4. Germline V gene lookup returns CDR1 SQVTM and CDR2 ANQGSEA. The CDR3 loop spans 13 amino acids.

The rearrangement uses TRBV7-8 and TRBJ2-1, with TRBD2 matching 9 bases. Losses at the gene ends were 5 bases for V and 2 bases for J; bases not matched to a gene: 10. The V gene's germline CDR1 is SGHVS and CDR2 FQNEAQ. CDR3 length: 17 amino acids. CDR3 bases: TGTGCCAGCAGCCCGACGGGAGCGGGAGGCCCCTACAATGAGCAGTTCTTC. Translation gives CASSPTGAGGPYNEQFF.

A few counts support this clone. The gene calls are TRBV19 and TRBJ2-3; the D gene is possibly TRBD1 (5 bases). V was shortened by 1 base and J by 4 bases, with 9 bases between the two germline ends. The length of the CDR3 is 14 residues. The germline V gene encodes CDR1 LNHDA and CDR2 SQIVND (reference sequence). This CDR3 reads CASSIGEGADTQYF. CDR3 in DNA: TGTGCCAGTAGTATAGGGGAAGGGGCAGATACGCAGTATTTT.

The chain carries TRBV3-1 (or the pseudogene TRBV3-2) and TRBJ2-5; 9 bases fit TRBD2. V shed 0 bases and J 5 bases; nucleotides not matched to a gene: 13. There are 18 residues in the CDR3. Per germline, CDR1 LGHDT and CDR2 YNNKEL (reference sequence). CDR3 region: CASSQDSGSSSRRETQYF. The CDR3 DNA reads as TGTGCCAGCAGCCAAGATAGCGGGAGCAGCTCAAGGAGGGAGACCCAGTACTTC.

This sequence joins TRBV6-1 and TRBJ2-3; D not resolved. V was trimmed by 5 bases and J by 4 bases, leaving 16 bases between them. CDR1 and CDR2 (germline): MNHNS, SASEGT. The length of the CDR3 is 15 residues. CDR3 sequence reads: CASSRPRGSPDTQYF. CDR3 bases: TGTGCCAGCAGTCGCCCTAGAGGTAGCCCAGATACGCAGTATTTT.

V and J are TRBV7-9 and TRBJ2-3, with D maybe TRBD2 (5 bases). CDR3 length: 15 amino acids. Germline V lookup: CDR1 SEHNR, CDR2 FQNEAQ (reference sequence). V lost 2 bases to trimming and J lost 4 bases, with 13 bases between them. As DNA, the CDR3 is TGTGCCAGCAGCTTAAGCTCCCTCGGGGCAGATACGCAGTATTTT. Translation: CASSLSSLGADTQYF.

This chain connects TRBV7-9 to TRBJ1-1; no reliable D call. The CDR3 has 12 residues. The germline V gene has CDR1 SEHNR and CDR2 FQNEAQ (reference sequence). Trimming stripped 2 bases from V and 3 bases from J, with 4 bases between. The CDR3 nucleotides read TGTGCCAGCAGCTTACCCTACACTGAAGCTTTCTTT. Protein: CASSLPYTEAFF.

V usage is TRBV7-8 and J usage is TRBJ2-7; TRBD1 matches 8 bases. With V trimmed by 5 bases and J by 8 bases, 8 bases remained unmatched. Germline CDR1 reads SGHVS; CDR2 reads FQNEAQ. The CDR3 spans 13 residues. Written as DNA, the CDR3 is TGTGCCAGCAGCATGACAGGGGAGTCGCAGCAGTACTTC. Translated, it gives CASSMTGESQQYF.

The genes are TRBV11-3 and TRBJ2-5, with D possibly TRBD2 on 6 matching bases. This CDR3 comprises 15 residues. Germline CDR1 SGHNT, CDR2 YENEEA. V shed 2 bases and J shed 4 bases, with 14 bases lying between them. CDR3 sequence (DNA): TGTGCCAGCAGCTTATCAGGAGGGGCCGTAGAGACCCAGTACTTC. Translating gives CASSLSGGAVETQYF. Full variable domain (rest looked up from reference TRBV11-3 and TRBJ2-5): EAGVVQSPRYKIIEKKQPVAFWCNPISGHNTLYWYLQNLGQGPELLIRYENEEAVDDSQLPKDRFSAERLKGVDSTLKIQPAELGDSAVYLCASSLSGGAVETQYFGPGTRLLVL.

The J gene is TRBJ2-1, the V gene TRBV9, with TRBD1 identical over 7 bases. Germline-derived CDR1 and CDR2 are SGDLS and YYNGEE. After removal of 3 bases from V and 6 bases from J, the junction contained 3 bases not matched to a gene. CDR3 length equals 13 residues. CDR3 DNA sequence: TGTGCCAGCAGCGCCGGACAGGTCAATGAGCAGTTCTTC. This codes for CASSAGQVNEQFF.